Below, 25 T cell receptor beta chains from the same sample are listed, as sequenced in a study of regulatory T cells in long-lasting Graves disease. This sample's time point: persistent/refractory GD, antithyroid drugs over 5 years with positive TRAb. Generation of the TCR library employed RNA extracted from PBMCs. Combining iRepertoire HTBI primers with Arm-PCR of CDR3 regions, the authors built TCR beta libraries. Each CDR3 protein is one row after TCRdb ran MiXCR on the multiplex PCR reads. The sample lists roughly 500,000 distinct CDR3 sequences, less than 25% occurring once. Here the sequenced sample was peripheral blood mononuclear cells (PBMCs), taken when the disease was refractory, from a patient treated with antithyroid drugs. The source of these receptors is a female donor with Graves disease.

The J gene is TRBJ2-4, the V gene TRBV27, with D uncertain. The DNA end lines up better with TRBJ2-7; the J call may be wrong. Germline assignment: CDR1 MNHEY and CDR2 SMNVEV (reference sequence). This CDR3 spans 14 amino acids. CDR3 DNA: TGTGCCAGCAGTTTATCGGTCAGGACCTACGAGCAGTACTTC. Translated, it gives CASSLSVRTYEQYF.

The chain carries TRBV5-1 and TRBJ2-7, with D possibly matching TRBD1 (7 bases). V lost 4 bases and J 3 bases, leaving 20 bases between the germline ends. CDR3 size: 16 residues. Germline assignment: CDR1 SGHRS and CDR2 YFSETQ. The CDR3 bases are TGCGCCAGCAGCCGGGGGTGGGGGACAGCTATCTACGAGCAGTACTTC. It translates to CASSRGWGTAIYEQYF.

This clonotype has ten or more counts. The rearrangement uses TRBV6-1 and TRBJ2-5; TRBD2 agrees at 7 bases. The germline V gene encodes CDR1 MNHNS and CDR2 SASEGT. The ends lost 6 bases at V and 3 bases at J; junction bases unmatched: 13. The CDR3 has 16 amino acids. The CDR3 spells CASSSPGRGSKETQYF. As DNA, the CDR3 is TGTGCCAGCAGCTCCCCCGGGCGGGGGAGTAAAGAGACCCAGTACTTC.

This clonotype was observed a few times. The chain uses TRBV5-1 and TRBJ2-1; no definite D call. V was clipped by 1 base and J by 0 bases, with 8 bases between them. CDR3 length: 15 residues. CDR1 and CDR2 from the germline V gene are SGHRS and YFSETQ. CDR3 in DNA: TGCGCCAGCAGCTTGAGCAAGATCTCCTACAATGAGCAGTTCTTC. Residues: CASSLSKISYNEQFF. Drawing the rest from reference TRBV5-1 and TRBJ2-1, the complete variable domain is KAGVTQTPRYLIKTRGQQVTLSCSPISGHRSVSWYQQTPGQGLQFLFEYFSETQRNKGNFPGRFSGRQFSNSRSEMNVSTLELGDSALYLCASSLSKISYNEQFFGPGTRLTVL.

The sample holds many counts of this clonotype. The chain has TRBV28 and TRBJ2-7; D tentatively fits TRBD1 or TRBD2 (5 bases each). The CDR3 loop spans 13 amino acids. V lost 3 bases, J lost 7 bases, and 13 bases lay in between. Germline CDR1 MDHEN, CDR2 SYDVKM. The CDR3 spells CASSLGQGVEQYF. The CDR3 DNA reads TGTGCCAGCAGTTTGGGTCAGGGAGTAGAGCAGTACTTC.

This clonotype was recorded at least ten times. The chain carries TRBV6-1 and TRBJ2-5; tentative D call: TRBD2 (5 bases). Trimming left V 1 base short and J 5 bases short, with 14 bases between. CDR3 size: 15 residues. CDR1 MNHNS and CDR2 SASEGT come from the germline V gene. In DNA form, the CDR3 reads TGTGCCAGCAGTGAAGGGGAGCACTTTCGTGAGACCCAGTACTTC. Residues: CASSEGEHFRETQYF.

V and J are TRBV30 and TRBJ1-6; a possible D gene is TRBD1 (5 bases). The CDR3 has 13 residues. Looked up from germline, CDR1 is GTSNPN and CDR2 is SVGIG (reference sequence). Trimming took off 5 bases at V and 7 bases at J, with 12 bases between the two ends. The CDR3 region is CAWDTGDNSPLHF. CDR3 nucleotides: TGTGCCTGGGATACGGGGGACAATTCACCCCTCCACTTT.

Concerning this clonotype: This clone may be a read error of a much larger clone one base away. The CDR3 does not end in the conserved phenylalanine or tryptophan, so this is likely a read error. The chain has TRBV6-1 and TRBJ2-7, with D perhaps TRBD1 (6 bases). Germline loops: CDR1 MNHNS, CDR2 SASEGT. This CDR3 contains 15 residues. V dropped 7 bases and J dropped 3 bases, with 19 bases sitting between them. The CDR3 loop reads CASMTANRDLYEQYL. The CDR3 region has the DNA TGTGCCAGCATGACGGCCAACAGGGACCTCTACGAGCAGTACCTC.

The chain recombines TRBV6-5 with TRBJ2-1, with D perhaps matching TRBD2 (5 bases). V lost 0 bases, J lost 8 bases, and 8 bases lay in between. This CDR3 spans 13 amino acids. CDR1 is MNHEY, CDR2 SVGAGI, per germline. CDR3 DNA: TGTGCCAGCAGTTACTCAGAGGGCGATGAGCAGTTCTTC. Its protein product is CASSYSEGDEQFF.

The J gene is TRBJ1-5, the V gene TRBV9, with D maybe TRBD1 (6 bases). Per germline, CDR1 SGDLS and CDR2 YYNGEE. V gave up 0 bases and J gave up 5 bases, with 12 bases separating them. CDR3 length equals 15 residues. The CDR3 is CASSVGAGADQPQHF. The CDR3 DNA reads as TGTGCCAGCAGCGTAGGGGCAGGGGCCGATCAGCCCCAGCATTTT.

This clonotype was picked up many times. This chain uses TRBV6-9 with TRBJ1-5; D unclear. Trimming shortened V by 3 bases and J by 0 bases, and 12 bases separated the two germline ends. Germline CDR1 and CDR2: MNHGY and SVAAGI. CDR3 length: 16 residues. The CDR3 protein is CASSYKAVSSNQPQHF. Here the CDR3 DNA reads TGTGCCAGCAGTTACAAAGCGGTATCTAGCAATCAGCCCCAGCATTTT.

V usage is TRBV29-1 and J usage is TRBJ1-6; D gene uncertain. The CDR3 covers 13 residues. Trimming left V 4 bases short and J 9 bases short, with 13 bases between. Germline CDR1 reads SQVTM; CDR2 reads ANQGSEA. CDR3 protein: CSVGSGDGSPLHF. The CDR3 DNA sequence: TGCAGCGTTGGGTCAGGTGATGGTTCACCCCTCCACTTT. Based on the CDR3 plus reference TRBV29-1 and TRBJ1-6, the full variable domain is SAVISQKPSRDICQRGTSLTIQCQVDSQVTMMFWYRQQPGQSLTLIATANQGSEATYESGFVIDKFPISRPNLTFSTLTVSNMSPEDSSIYLCSVGSGDGSPLHFGNGTRLTVT.

This clonotype was recorded at least ten times. The rearrangement links TRBV7-8 to TRBJ2-7, with D unresolved. CDR3 length equals 14 residues. Deletions cut 1 base from V and 6 bases from J, with 13 bases between. Germline V gene lookup returns CDR1 SGHVS and CDR2 FQNEAQ. The CDR3 DNA follows: TGTGCCAGCAGCTTAGTCCTAAGTGGGCCCGAGCAGTACTTC. Translated, it gives CASSLVLSGPEQYF.

V gene TRBV6-1 combines with J gene TRBJ1-1, with D possibly being TRBD1 (5 bases). Germline V gene lookup returns CDR1 MNHNS and CDR2 SASEGT. There are 16 residues in the CDR3. V was shortened by 4 bases and J by 2 bases, with 17 bases between the two germline ends. CDR3 sequence: CASSVPWGRTNTEAFF. The DNA of the CDR3 is TGTGCCAGCAGTGTACCCTGGGGTCGGACAAACACTGAAGCTTTCTTT.

The rearrangement uses TRBV27 and TRBJ2-7, with TRBD2 matching 12 bases. Looked up from germline, CDR1 is MNHEY and CDR2 is SMNVEV (reference sequence). This CDR3 contains 17 residues. Trimming took 5 bases from V and 3 from J; bases not matched to a gene: 11. For the CDR3, the DNA is TGTGCCAGCAGTGAAATGGGGACTAGCGGGTTTCTCTACGAGCAGTACTTC. Translation gives CASSEMGTSGFLYEQYF.

The genes are TRBV29-1 and TRBJ2-1; 10 nucleotides line up with TRBD2. Germline values: CDR1 SQVTM, CDR2 ANQGSEA. J was trimmed by 8 bases and V by 4 bases; bases with no gene match: 11. CDR3 length: 15 residues. This CDR3 is CSVGRVLAGVHEQFF. The CDR3 bases are TGCAGCGTTGGAAGGGTTCTAGCGGGAGTCCATGAGCAGTTCTTC.

The chain joins TRBV7-9 to TRBJ2-2; D remains unclear. Germline CDR1 and CDR2: SEHNR and FQNEAQ (reference sequence). V gave up 5 bases and J gave up 0 bases, with 13 bases separating them. The CDR3 sequence is 16 residues long. The DNA of the CDR3 is TGTGCCAGCAGCGCAGAGACACCGACGAACACCGGGGAGCTGTTTTTT. Its protein product is CASSAETPTNTGELFF.

This clonotype was recorded many times. The chain couples TRBV28 to TRBJ1-1; 8 nucleotides line up with TRBD1. V was clipped by 5 bases and J by 0 bases; unmatched bases: 5. The CDR3 has 15 residues. CDR1 MDHEN and CDR2 SYDVKM come from the germline V gene. The CDR3 reads CASSPRDRMNTEAFF. The DNA for the CDR3 is TGTGCCAGCAGTCCACGGGACAGGATGAACACTGAAGCTTTCTTT.

The J gene is TRBJ2-1, the V gene TRBV28, with a possible D match to TRBD2 (6 bases). CDR1 and CDR2 from the germline V gene are MDHEN and SYDVKM. The CDR3 extends over 12 amino acids. Trimming took 4 bases from V and 9 from J, leaving 10 bases between them. CDR3 nucleotides: TGTGCCAGCAGTTCGACTAGGGGTGAGCAGTTCTTC. Amino acid sequence: CASSSTRGEQFF.

This clonotype was detected a few times. The rearrangement uses TRBV7-6 and TRBJ2-5; D not resolved. CDR3 size: 14 residues. V lost 1 base and J lost 7, with 13 bases in between. The V gene's germline CDR1 is SGHVS and CDR2 FNYEAQ. The CDR3, as DNA: TGTGCCAGCAGCTTAGAAGGCGAATGGGGGACCCAGTACTTC. As protein: CASSLEGEWGTQYF.

This clonotype has more than one count but fewer than ten. The genes are TRBV19 and TRBJ2-7; the D is unclear. CDR1 and CDR2 from the germline V gene are LNHDA and SQIVND (reference sequence). The CDR3 runs 13 residues. Trimming shortened V by 7 bases and J by 2 bases, and 12 bases separated the two germline ends. CDR3 sequence: CASIEPATYEQYF. DNA for the CDR3: TGTGCCAGTATAGAACCCGCTACCTACGAGCAGTACTTC.

The chain recombines TRBV5-1 with TRBJ2-7, with D tentatively TRBD2 (6 bases). Germline CDR1 and CDR2: SGHRS and YFSETQ. The V gene lost 2 bases and the J gene lost 3 bases, with 21 bases spanning the gap. CDR3 length: 17 amino acids. The CDR3 sequence is CASSFRGRRTSVYEQYF. The CDR3, as DNA: TGCGCCAGCAGCTTTAGAGGGAGGAGAACGTCTGTCTACGAGCAGTACTTC.

This clonotype was seen at least ten times. The chain employs TRBV11-2 and TRBJ1-1; 7 bases fit TRBD1. V dropped 5 bases and J dropped 13; count of bases not matched to a gene: 16. Germline V gene data show CDR1 as SGHAT and CDR2 as FQNNGV. The CDR3 runs 14 residues. Written as DNA, the CDR3 is TGTGCCAGCAGCGGTCGACAGGGCCCCGGGAGAGTTTTCTTT. This encodes CASSGRQGPGRVFF.

This clonotype was seen more than once but under ten times. The rearrangement uses TRBV12-3 or TRBV12-4 and TRBJ2-1; 9 bases align to TRBD1. The CDR3 is 16 amino acids. V lost 5 bases to trimming and J lost 2 bases; unmatched junction nucleotides: 7. The CDR3 nucleotides are TGTGCCAGCAGTCCCCCTCGGGACAGGGCCTACAATGAGCAGTTCTTC. This encodes CASSPPRDRAYNEQFF.

The CDR3: CASTDSGIYQETQYF. In DNA, the CDR3 is TGTGCCAGCACCGATAGCGGGATTTACCAAGAGACCCAGTACTTC. The rearrangement joins TRBV6-2 or TRBV6-3 to TRBJ2-5, with TRBD2 identical over 8 bases. The V and J ends lost 7 bases and 0 bases, in that order; junction bases with no gene match: 7. Germline values: CDR1 MNHEY, CDR2 SVGEGT. The CDR3 totals 15 residues.